The T cell receptor beta chain under discussion was sequenced for a study of T cell responses to AZD1222 COVID-19 vaccine. Findings and limits, study-wide: Breadth and depth of Spike-specific TCRs rose after two AZD1222 doses.

With regard to this clone: Its target is unknown.

The CDR3 loop spans 12 amino acids. Germline assignment: CDR1 SEHNR and CDR2 FQNEAQ (reference sequence). V was cut by 1 base and J by 6 bases, with 5 bases left in between. Some second doses came at about 4 weeks and others at about 12 weeks; these were pooled. Some clones are missing from TCRdb's copy, which holds only in-frame ones; the method was immunoSEQ multiplex PCR. The sample has tens of thousands of clones; about nine tenths are singletons. This chain links TRBV7-9 with TRBJ2-3, with no clear D. The sequence derives from an adult who received the AZD1222 COVID-19 vaccine. The specimen was peripheral blood, collected 28 days after the second AZD1222 dose. As DNA, the CDR3 is TGTGCCAGCAGCTTAGTGGGGGATACGCAGTATTTT. This translates into CASSLVGDTQYF.